This T cell receptor beta chain was obtained from a study of CD8+CD57+ T cells in acquired aplastic anemia. Study information: Recorded DNA amounts for sorted CD4+ and CD8+ cells had an average of approximately 2.9 ug.

Both TCR beta VDJ combination and CDR3 sequence profiling were carried out. Genomic DNA was the template for this profiling. TCRdb processed the reads anew with MiXCR; each CDR3 protein has one entry. Of around 200,000 distinct CDR3 sequences listed, about 44% are singletons. Study conclusions and caveats: With respect to CD8+ Simpson's diversity, patients and controls did not differ significantly. Between patients and controls, about 30 CD8+ CDR3 sequences were found in common.

Flow cytometry had shown expanded CD8+CD57+ cells in the patients chosen for sequencing. Severe acquired aplastic anemia affected all patients. V gave up 5 bases and J gave up 1 base, with 9 bases separating them. Germline CDR1 LNHDA, CDR2 SQIVND (reference sequence). This CDR3 spans 14 amino acids. As concerns this clonotype: The antigen remains undetermined.

The origin of this receptor is a human donor with aplastic anemia. This sequence joins TRBV19 and TRBJ1-5; no clear D. Input material: sorted CD4+, CD8+, or CD8+CD57+ T cells (not recorded which) from PBMCs. CDR3 coding DNA: TGTGCCAGTAGTGGCAACCCGAGCAATCAGCCCCAGCATTTT. Residues: CASSGNPSNQPQHF. Full variable domain (rest looked up from reference TRBV19 and TRBJ1-5): DGGITQSPKYLFRKEGQNVTLSCEQNLNHDAMYWYRQDPGQGLRLIYYSQIVNDFQKGDIAEGYSVSREKKESFPLTVTSAQKNPTAFYLCASSGNPSNQPQHFGDGTRLSIL.